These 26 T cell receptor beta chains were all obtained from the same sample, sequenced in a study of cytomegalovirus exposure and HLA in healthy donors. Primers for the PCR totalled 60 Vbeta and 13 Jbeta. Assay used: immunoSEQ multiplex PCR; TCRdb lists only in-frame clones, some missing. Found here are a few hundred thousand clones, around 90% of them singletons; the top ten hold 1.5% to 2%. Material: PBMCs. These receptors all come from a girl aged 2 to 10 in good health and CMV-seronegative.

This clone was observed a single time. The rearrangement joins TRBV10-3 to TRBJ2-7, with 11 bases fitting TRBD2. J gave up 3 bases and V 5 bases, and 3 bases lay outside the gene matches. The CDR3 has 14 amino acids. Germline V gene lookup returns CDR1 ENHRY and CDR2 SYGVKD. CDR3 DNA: TGTGCCATCAGTCCTAGCGGGAGGCTCTACGAGCAGTACTTC. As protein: CAISPSGRLYEQYF.

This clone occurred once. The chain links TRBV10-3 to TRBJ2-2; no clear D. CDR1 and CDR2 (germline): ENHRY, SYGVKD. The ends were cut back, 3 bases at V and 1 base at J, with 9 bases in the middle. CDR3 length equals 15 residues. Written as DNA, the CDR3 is TGTGCCATCAGTGACCCTGCACTGAACACCGGGGAGCTGTTTTTT. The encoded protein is CAISDPALNTGELFF.

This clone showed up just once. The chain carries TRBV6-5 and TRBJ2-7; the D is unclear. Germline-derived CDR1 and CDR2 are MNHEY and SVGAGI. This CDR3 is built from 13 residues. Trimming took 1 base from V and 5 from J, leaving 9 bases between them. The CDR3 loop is CASSYFDTDEQYF. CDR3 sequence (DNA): TGTGCCAGCAGTTACTTTGACACGGACGAGCAGTACTTC.

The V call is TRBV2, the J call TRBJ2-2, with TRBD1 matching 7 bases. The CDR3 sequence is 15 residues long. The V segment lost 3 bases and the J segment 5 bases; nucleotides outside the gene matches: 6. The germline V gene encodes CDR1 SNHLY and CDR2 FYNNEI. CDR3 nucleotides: TGTGCCAGCAGTGAGTCGACAGGGATAACCGGGGAGCTGTTTTTT. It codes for CASSESTGITGELFF.

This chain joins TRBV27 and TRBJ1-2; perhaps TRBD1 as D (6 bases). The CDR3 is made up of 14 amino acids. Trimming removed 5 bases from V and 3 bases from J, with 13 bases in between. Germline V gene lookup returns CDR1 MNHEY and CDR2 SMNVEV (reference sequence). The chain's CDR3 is CASSPYRQDYGYTF. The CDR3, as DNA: TGTGCCAGCAGTCCCTACAGACAGGACTATGGCTACACCTTC.

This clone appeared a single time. CDR3 sequence reads: CASSQGLAGDNEQYF. In DNA, the CDR3 is TGCGCCAGCAGCCAAGGACTAGCGGGGGATAACGAGCAGTACTTC. The rearrangement uses TRBV4-1 and TRBJ2-5; 12 nucleotides agree with TRBD2. The assigned J gene may be wrong: the sequence end matches TRBJ2-7 better. This CDR3 comprises 15 residues. Looked up from germline, CDR1 is MGHRA and CDR2 is YSYEKL.

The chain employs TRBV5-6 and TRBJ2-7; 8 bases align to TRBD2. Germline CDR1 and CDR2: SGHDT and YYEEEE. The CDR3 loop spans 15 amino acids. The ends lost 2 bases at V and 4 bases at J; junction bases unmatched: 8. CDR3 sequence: CASSLAPSGFYEQYF. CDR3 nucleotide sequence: TGTGCCAGCAGCTTAGCGCCTAGCGGGTTTTACGAGCAGTACTTC.

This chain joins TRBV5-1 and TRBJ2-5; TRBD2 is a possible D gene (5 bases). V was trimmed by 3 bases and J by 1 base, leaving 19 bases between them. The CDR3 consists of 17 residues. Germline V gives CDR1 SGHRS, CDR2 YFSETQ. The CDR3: CASSSPNGMGSQETQYF. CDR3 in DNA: TGCGCCAGCAGCTCCCCAAACGGGATGGGGAGCCAAGAGACCCAGTACTTC.

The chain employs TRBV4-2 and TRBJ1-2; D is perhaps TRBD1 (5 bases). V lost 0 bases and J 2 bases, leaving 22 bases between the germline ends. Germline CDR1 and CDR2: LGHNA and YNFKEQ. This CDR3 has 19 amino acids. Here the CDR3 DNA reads TGTGCCAGCAGCCAAGAAGGTAGTGGCCCGGGGGGGAGGAACTATGGCTACACCTTC. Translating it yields CASSQEGSGPGGRNYGYTF.

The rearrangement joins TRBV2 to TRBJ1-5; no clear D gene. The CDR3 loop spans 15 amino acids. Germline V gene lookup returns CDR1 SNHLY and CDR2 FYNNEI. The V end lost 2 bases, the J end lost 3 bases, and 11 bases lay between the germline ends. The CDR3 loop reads CASSESSLNNQPQHF. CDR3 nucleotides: TGTGCCAGCAGTGAAAGCTCCCTCAACAATCAGCCCCAGCATTTT.

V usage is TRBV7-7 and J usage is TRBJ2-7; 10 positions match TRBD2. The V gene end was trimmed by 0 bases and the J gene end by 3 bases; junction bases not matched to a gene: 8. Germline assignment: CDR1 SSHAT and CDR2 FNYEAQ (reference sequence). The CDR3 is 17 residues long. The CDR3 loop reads CASSLAICLAGVYEQYF. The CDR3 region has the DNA TGTGCCAGCAGCTTAGCGATATGCCTAGCGGGGGTCTACGAGCAGTACTTC.

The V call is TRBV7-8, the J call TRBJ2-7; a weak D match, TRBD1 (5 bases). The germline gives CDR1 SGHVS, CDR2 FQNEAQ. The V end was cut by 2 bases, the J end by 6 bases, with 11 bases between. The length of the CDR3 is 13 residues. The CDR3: CASSLFDGAEQYF. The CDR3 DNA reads TGTGCCAGCAGCTTATTTGATGGGGCCGAGCAGTACTTC.

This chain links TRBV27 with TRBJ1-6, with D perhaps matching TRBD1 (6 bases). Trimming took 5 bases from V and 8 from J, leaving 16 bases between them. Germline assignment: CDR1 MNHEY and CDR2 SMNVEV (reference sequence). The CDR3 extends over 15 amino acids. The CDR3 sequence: CASSPQTGWDSPLHF. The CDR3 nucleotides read TGTGCCAGCAGTCCTCAGACAGGTTGGGATTCACCCCTCCACTTT.

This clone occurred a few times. In nucleotides, the CDR3 is TGTGCCAGCAGCTTGGCCGGAGCGATCTCTGGAAACACCATATATTTT. Protein product: CASSLAGAISGNTIYF. The chain recombines TRBV5-4 with TRBJ1-3, with no clear D. In germline, CDR1 is SGHNT, CDR2 YYREEE (reference sequence). The V end lost 0 bases, the J end lost 0 bases, and 10 bases lay between the germline ends. This CDR3 contains 16 residues.

The CDR3 nucleotides read TGCGCCAGCAGCTTGGTTCCGACAGGGGAGGGCTACGAGCAGTACTTC. Translation gives CASSLVPTGEGYEQYF. This chain joins TRBV5-1 and TRBJ2-7; tentatively, D is TRBD1 (8 bases). CDR3 size: 16 residues. In germline, CDR1 is SGHRS, CDR2 YFSETQ. V was shortened by 0 bases and J by 3 bases, with 16 bases between the two germline ends.

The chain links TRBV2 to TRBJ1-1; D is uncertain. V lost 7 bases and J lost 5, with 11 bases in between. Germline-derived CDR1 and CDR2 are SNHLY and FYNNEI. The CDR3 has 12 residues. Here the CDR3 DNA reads TGTGCCAGCACAACGCGCGGGACTGAAGCTTTCTTT. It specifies CASTTRGTEAFF.

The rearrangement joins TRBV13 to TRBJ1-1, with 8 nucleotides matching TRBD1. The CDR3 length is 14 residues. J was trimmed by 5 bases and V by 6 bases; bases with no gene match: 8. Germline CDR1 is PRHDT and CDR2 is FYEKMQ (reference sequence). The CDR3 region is CASSVPGQGTEAFF. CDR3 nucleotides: TGTGCCAGCAGTGTCCCCGGACAGGGAACTGAAGCTTTCTTT.

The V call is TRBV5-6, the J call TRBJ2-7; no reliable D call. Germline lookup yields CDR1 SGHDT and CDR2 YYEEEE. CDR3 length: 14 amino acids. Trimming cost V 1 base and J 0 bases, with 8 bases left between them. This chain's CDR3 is CASSLTVSSYEQYF. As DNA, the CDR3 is TGTGCCAGCAGCTTGACAGTAAGCTCCTACGAGCAGTACTTC. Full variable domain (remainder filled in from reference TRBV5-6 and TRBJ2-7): DAGVTQSPTHLIKTRGQQVTLRCSPKSGHDTVSWYQQALGQGPQFIFQYYEEEERQRGNFPDRFSGHQFPNYSSELNVNALLLGDSALYLCASSLTVSSYEQYFGPGTRLTVT.

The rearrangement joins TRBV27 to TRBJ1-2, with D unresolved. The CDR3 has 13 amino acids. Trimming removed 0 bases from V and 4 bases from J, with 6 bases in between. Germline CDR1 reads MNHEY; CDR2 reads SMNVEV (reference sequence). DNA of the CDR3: TGTGCCAGCAGTTTATCTCCCAGCTATGGCTACACCTTC. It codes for CASSLSPSYGYTF.

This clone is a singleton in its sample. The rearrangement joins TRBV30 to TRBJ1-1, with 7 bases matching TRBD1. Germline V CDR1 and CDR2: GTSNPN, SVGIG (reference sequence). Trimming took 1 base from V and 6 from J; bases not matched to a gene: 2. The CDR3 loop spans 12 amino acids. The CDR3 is CAWSAQGAEAFF. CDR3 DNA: TGTGCCTGGAGTGCGCAGGGGGCTGAAGCTTTCTTT.

CDR3 amino acids: CASSSATGNNEQFF. The CDR3 nucleotides read TGTGCCAGCAGCTCCGCGACGGGTAACAATGAGCAGTTCTTC. The chain employs TRBV11-2 and TRBJ2-1; D is ambiguous. Germline CDR1 reads SGHAT; CDR2 reads FQNNGV. Trimming stripped 4 bases from V and 5 bases from J, with 12 bases between. The CDR3 is 14 residues long.

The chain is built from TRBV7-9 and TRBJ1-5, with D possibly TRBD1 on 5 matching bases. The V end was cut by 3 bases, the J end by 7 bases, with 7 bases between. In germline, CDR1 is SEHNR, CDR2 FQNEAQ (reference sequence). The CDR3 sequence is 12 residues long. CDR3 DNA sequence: TGTGCCAGCAGCTTGACAGAGCAGCCCCAGCATTTT. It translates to CASSLTEQPQHF.

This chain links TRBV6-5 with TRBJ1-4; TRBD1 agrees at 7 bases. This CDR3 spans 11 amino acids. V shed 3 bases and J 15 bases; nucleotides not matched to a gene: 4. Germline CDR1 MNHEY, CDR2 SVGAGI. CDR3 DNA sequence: TGTGCCAGCAGTTATGGAGGACAGGTGTTTTTT. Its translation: CASSYGGQVFF.

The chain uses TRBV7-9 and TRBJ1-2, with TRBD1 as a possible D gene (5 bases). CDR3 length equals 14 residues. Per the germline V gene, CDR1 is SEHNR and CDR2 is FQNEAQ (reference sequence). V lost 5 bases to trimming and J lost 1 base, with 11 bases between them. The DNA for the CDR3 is TGTGCCAGCAGCCCACAAGGGGTTAACTATGGCTACACCTTC. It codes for CASSPQGVNYGYTF.

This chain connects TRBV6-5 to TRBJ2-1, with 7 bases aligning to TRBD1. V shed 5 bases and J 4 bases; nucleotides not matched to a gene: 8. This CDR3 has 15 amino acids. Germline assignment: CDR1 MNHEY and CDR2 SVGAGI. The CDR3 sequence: CASSRDSLGYNEQFF. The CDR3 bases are TGTGCCAGCAGTCGGGACAGCCTGGGATACAATGAGCAGTTCTTC.

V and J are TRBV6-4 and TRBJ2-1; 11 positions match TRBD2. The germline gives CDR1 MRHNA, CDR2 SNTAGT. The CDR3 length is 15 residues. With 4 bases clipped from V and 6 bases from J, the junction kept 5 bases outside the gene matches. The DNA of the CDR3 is TGTGCCAGCAGTGTGACTAGCGGGAAGGCCAATGAGCAGTTCTTC. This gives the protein CASSVTSGKANEQFF.